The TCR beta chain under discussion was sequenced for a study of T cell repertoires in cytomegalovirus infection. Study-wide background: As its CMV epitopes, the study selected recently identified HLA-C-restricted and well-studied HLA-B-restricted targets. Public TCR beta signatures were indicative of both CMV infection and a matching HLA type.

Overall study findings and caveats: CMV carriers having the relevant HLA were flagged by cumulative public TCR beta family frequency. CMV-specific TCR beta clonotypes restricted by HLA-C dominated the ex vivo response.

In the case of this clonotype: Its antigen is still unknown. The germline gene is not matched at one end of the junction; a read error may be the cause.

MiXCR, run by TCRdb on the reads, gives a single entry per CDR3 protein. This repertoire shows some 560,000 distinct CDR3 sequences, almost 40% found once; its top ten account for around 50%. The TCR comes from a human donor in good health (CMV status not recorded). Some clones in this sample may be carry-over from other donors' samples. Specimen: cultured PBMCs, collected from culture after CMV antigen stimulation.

The CDR3 nucleotides read TGTGCCAGCAGCTTATCCGGGACAGCAACTGAAGCTTTGTTT. It codes for CASSLSGTATEALF. The rearrangement uses TRBV7-2 and TRBJ1-1; 7 positions match TRBD1. The CDR3 has 14 amino acids. Germline lookup yields CDR1 SGHTA and CDR2 FQGNSA.